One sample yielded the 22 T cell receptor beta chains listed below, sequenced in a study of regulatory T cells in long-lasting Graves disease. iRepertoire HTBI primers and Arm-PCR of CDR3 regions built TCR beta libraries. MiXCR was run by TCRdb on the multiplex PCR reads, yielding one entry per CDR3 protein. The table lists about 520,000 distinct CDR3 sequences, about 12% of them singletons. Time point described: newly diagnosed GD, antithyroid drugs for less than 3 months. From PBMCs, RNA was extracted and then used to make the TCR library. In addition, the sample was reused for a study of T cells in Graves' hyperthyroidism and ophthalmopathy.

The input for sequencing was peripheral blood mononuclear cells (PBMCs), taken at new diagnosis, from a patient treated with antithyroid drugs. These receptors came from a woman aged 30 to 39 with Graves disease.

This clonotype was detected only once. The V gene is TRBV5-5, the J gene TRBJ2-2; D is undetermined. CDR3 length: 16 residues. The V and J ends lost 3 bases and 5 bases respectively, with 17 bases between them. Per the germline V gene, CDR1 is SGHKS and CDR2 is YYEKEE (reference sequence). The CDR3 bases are TGTGCCAGCAGCTCGACCCACCCCGACCCTACCGGGGAGCTGTTTTTT. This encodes CASSSTHPDPTGELFF.

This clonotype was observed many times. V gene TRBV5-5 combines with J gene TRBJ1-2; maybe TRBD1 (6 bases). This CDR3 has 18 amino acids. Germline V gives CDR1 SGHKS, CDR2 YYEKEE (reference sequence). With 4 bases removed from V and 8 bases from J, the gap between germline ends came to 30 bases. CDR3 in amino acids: CASSVGPSRGHHGRGYTF. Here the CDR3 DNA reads TGTGCCAGCAGCGTAGGCCCGTCTCGGGGACACCACGGTCGGGGCTACACCTTC.

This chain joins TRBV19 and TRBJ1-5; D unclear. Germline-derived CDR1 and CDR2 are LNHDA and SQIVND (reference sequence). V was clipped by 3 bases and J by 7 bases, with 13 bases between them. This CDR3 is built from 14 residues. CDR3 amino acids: CASSMVLSGQPQHF. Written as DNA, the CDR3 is TGTGCCAGTAGTATGGTCTTGTCTGGGCAGCCCCAGCATTTT.

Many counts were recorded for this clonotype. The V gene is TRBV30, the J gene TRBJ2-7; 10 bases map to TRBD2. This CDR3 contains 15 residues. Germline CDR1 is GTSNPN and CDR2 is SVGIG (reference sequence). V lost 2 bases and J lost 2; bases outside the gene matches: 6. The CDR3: CAWSPATSGPYEQYF. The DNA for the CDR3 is TGTGCCTGGAGTCCGGCGACTAGCGGGCCCTACGAGCAGTACTTC.

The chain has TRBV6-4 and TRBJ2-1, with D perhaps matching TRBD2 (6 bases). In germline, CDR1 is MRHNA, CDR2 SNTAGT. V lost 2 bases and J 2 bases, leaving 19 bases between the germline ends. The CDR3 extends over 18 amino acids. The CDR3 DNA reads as TGTGCCAGCAGTGACCTTAGACTAGAAGCCCCCACCTACAATGAGCAGTTCTTC. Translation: CASSDLRLEAPTYNEQFF.

The CDR3 loop reads CAWSIMNTEAFF. The CDR3 DNA reads TGTGCCTGGAGTATCATGAACACTGAAGCTTTCTTT. V is TRBV30 and J is TRBJ1-1; D uncertain. CDR3 size: 12 residues. Germline V lookup: CDR1 GTSNPN, CDR2 SVGIG (reference sequence). Between the trimmed V and J ends, which lost 2 bases and 0 bases, there was a span of 4 bases.

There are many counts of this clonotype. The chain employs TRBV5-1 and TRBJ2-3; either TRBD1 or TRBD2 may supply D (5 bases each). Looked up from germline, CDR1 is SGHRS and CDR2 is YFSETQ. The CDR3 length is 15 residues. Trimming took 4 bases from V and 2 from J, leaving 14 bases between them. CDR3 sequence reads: CASSPDTGTTDTQYF. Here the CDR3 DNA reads TGCGCCAGCAGCCCGGACACGGGAACCACAGATACGCAGTATTTT. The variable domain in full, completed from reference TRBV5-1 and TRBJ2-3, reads KAGVTQTPRYLIKTRGQQVTLSCSPISGHRSVSWYQQTPGQGLQFLFEYFSETQRNKGNFPGRFSGRQFSNSRSEMNVSTLELGDSALYLCASSPDTGTTDTQYFGPGTRLTVL.

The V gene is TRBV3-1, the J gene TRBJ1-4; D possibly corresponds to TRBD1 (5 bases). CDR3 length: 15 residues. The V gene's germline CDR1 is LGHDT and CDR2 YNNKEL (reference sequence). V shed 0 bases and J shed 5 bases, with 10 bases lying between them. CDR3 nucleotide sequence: TGTGCCAGCAGCCAAGATCTGGCAGGGAATGAAAAACTGTTTTTT. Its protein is CASSQDLAGNEKLFF.

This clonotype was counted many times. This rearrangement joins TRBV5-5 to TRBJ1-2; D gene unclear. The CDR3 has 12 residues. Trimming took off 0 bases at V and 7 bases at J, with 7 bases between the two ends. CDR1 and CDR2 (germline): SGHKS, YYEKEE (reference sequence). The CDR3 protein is CASSLGLLGYTF. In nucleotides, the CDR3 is TGTGCCAGCAGCTTGGGCCTTCTTGGCTACACCTTC.

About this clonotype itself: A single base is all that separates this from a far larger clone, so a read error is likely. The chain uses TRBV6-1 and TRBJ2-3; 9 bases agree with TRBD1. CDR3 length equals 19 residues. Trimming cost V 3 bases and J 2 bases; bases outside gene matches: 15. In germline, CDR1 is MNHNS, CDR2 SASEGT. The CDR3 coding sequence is TGTGCCAGCAGTGAGTCGACTCGATACCGGGACAGGGACACAGATACGCAGTATTTT. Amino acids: CASSESTRYRDRDTDTQYF.

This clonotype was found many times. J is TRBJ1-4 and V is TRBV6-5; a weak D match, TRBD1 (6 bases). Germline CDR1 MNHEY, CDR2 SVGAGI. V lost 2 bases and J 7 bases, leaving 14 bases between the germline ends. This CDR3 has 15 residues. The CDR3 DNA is TGTGCCAGCAGTTACGGACAGTCCGGGAGTGAAAAACTGTTTTTT. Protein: CASSYGQSGSEKLFF.

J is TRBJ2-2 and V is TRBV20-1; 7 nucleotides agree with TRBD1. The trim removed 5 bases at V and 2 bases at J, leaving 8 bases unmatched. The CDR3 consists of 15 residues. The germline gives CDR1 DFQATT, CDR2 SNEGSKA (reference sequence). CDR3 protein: CSASSGQVNTGELFF. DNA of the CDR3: TGCAGTGCTTCCTCCGGACAGGTTAACACCGGGGAGCTGTTTTTT.

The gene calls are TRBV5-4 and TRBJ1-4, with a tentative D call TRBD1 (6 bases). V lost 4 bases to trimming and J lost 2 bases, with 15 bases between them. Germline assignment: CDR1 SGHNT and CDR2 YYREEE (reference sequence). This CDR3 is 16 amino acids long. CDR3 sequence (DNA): TGTGCCAGCAGCCAAGGGGGGGGGACCACTAATGAAAAACTGTTTTTT. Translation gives CASSQGGGTTNEKLFF.

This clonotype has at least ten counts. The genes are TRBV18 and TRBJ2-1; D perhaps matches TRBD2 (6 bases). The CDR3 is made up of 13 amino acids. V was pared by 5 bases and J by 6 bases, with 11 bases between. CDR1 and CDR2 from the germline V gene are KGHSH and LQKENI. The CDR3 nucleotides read TGTGCCAGCTCAGCCACTAGCTCCAATGAGCAGTTCTTC. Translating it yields CASSATSSNEQFF.

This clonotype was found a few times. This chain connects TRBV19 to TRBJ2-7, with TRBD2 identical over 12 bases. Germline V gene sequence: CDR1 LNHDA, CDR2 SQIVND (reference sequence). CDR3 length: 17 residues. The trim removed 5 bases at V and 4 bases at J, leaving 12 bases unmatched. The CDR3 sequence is CASSPNTSGRKVYEQYF. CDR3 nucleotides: TGTGCCAGTAGTCCCAACACTAGCGGGAGGAAGGTATACGAGCAGTACTTC.

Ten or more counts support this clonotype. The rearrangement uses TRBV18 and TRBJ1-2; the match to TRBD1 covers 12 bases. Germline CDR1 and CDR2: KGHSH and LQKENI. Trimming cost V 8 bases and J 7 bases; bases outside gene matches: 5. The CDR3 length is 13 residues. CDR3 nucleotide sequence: TGTGCCAGCCTCGGGACAGGGGGCCCTGGCTACACCTTC. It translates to CASLGTGGPGYTF.

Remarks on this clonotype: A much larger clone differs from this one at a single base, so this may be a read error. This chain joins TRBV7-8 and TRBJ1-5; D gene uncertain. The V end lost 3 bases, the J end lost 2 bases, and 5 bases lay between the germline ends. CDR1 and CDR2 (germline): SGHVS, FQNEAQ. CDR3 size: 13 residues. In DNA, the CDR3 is TGTGCCAGCAGCTTTAATTGCAATCAGCCCCAGCATTTT. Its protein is CASSFNCNQPQHF.

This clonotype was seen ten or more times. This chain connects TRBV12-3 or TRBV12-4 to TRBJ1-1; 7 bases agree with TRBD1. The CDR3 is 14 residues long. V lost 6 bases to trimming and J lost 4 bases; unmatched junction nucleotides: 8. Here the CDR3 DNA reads TGTGCCAGCAGCCTAATGACAGGGAGCACTGAAGCTTTCTTT. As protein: CASSLMTGSTEAFF.

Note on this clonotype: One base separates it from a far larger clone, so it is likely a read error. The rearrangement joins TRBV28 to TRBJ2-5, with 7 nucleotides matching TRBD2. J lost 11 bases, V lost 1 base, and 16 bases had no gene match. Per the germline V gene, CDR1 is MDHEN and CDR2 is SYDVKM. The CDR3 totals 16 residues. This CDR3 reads CASSLFVSGLYNEQYF. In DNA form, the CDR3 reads TGTGCCAGCAGTTTATTCGTTAGCGGGCTTTACAATGAGCAGTACTTC.

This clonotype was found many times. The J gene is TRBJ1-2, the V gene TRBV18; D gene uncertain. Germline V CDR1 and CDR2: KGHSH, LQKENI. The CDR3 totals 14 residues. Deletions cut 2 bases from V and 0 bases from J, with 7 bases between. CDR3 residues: CASSPEGTNYGYTF. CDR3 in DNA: TGTGCCAGCTCACCAGAGGGCACTAACTATGGCTACACCTTC.

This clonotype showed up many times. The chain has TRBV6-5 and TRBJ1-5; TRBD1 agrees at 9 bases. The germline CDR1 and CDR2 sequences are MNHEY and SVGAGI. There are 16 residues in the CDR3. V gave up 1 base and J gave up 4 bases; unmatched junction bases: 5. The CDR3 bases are TGTGCCAGCAGTTACTGGACAGGGGCCTCAAATCAGCCCCAGCATTTT. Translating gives CASSYWTGASNQPQHF.

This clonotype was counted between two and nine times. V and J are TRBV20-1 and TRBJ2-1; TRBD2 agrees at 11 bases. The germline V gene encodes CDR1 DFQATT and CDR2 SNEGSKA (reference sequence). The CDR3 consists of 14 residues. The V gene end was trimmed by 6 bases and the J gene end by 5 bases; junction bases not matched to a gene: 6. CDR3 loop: CSAIAGGRDNEQFF. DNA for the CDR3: TGCAGTGCCATAGCGGGAGGGAGGGACAATGAGCAGTTCTTC.